Listed here is a single TCR beta chain. This clonotype has ten or more counts. The antigen this receptor binds is unknown. No much larger clonotype is one base removed from it; base qualities were not supplied. Read against the paper, the sample's treatment or condition label means: allogeneic hematopoietic cell transplantation with graft depleted of TCRalphabeta T cells and CD19 B cells. Transplant recipients were children who received TCRalphabeta/CD19-depleted allogeneic hematopoietic cell grafts. Receptor libraries were prepared by PCR. The data were produced on an Illumina HiSeq 2500. Molecular barcoding was employed in the preparation of TCR libraries, with unique molecular identifiers being used to normalize TCRbeta repertoire quantification. TCRdb redid the processing of the public reads, applying fastp at Q25 and MiXCR, and retained in-frame beta chains. Rows with one shared CDR3 protein collapse into an entry with the most common genes and DNA. This sample lists about 830,000 distinct CDR3 sequences; about 16% were detected once. In total, the top ten clones hold approximately 5% of the sample.

The data were obtained in a study of T-cell reconstitution after alpha-beta-depleted transplantation in children (dated by TCRdb to the mid-2010s). A note on the overall study: The study quantitatively tracked T-cell immune reconstitution after TCRalphabeta/CD19-depleted allogeneic hematopoietic cell transplantation in children using TCR repertoire profiling.

The CDR3 measures 16 amino acids from cysteine to phenylalanine. Only the CDR3 DNA stays, 48 bases, in frame from base 1. Germline trimming: 4 bases from V, 3 bases from J; junction bases outside gene matches: 9. From the germline V gene (reference sequence), CDR1 is MNHEY and CDR2 is SMNVEV. On the study overall, not on this receptor specifically: The high TCRbeta diversity at day 60 in some patients was ascribed to recipient T cells and intrathymic progenitors that had survived conditioning. The apparently early recovery of alphabetaT-cell counts about two months after transplant reportedly depended on only several hundred rapidly expanded clones that came from non-depleted graft cells. Over subsequent months, a decline in hyperexpanded clone frequencies was noted, and after one year, T-cell counts and TCRbeta diversity were mostly ascribed to newly produced T cells.

Sequencing was performed on PBMCs, mostly from graft donor cells, taken 360 days after TCRalphabeta/CD19-depleted stem cell transplant. In this chain, TRBV27 is recombined with TRBJ2-7; 10 of the junction bases match TRBD2. The TCR was taken from a male patient younger than 18 who had a stem cell transplant for acute lymphoblastic leukemia, so the T cells may come from the graft donor. The DNA sequence is given as TGTGCCAGCAGTTGGACTCCCGGGACTAGCGACTACGAGCAGTACTTC. It translates as CASSWTPGTSDYEQYF.